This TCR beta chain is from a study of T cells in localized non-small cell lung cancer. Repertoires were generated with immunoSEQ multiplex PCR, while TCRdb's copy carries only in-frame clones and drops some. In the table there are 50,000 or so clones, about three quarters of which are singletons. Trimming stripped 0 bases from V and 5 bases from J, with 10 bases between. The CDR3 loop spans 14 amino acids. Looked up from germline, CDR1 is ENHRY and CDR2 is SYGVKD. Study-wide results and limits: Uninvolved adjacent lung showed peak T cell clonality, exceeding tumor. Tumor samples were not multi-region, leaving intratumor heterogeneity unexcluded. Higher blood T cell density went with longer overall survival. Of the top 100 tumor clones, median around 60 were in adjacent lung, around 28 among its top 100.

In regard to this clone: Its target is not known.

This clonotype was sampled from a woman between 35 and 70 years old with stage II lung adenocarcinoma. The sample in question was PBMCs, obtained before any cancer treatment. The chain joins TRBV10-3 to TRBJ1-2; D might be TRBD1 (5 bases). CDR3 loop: CAISESGPLYGYTF. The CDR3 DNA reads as TGTGCCATCAGTGAGTCGGGACCTCTTTATGGCTACACCTTC.